This T cell receptor beta chain was sequenced for a study of T cells in Graves' hyperthyroidism and ophthalmopathy. Broader study findings: In blood, most of the thyroid clonotypes expanded above 0.001 were also present.

Uncontrolled infection, other autoimmune disease, pregnancy or lactation excluded patients. Used for diagnoses were clinical symptoms, serum thyroxine and TRAb, thyroid ultrasound and orbital computed tomography. This clonotype was seen many times. Antigen: not known. RNA transcripts were the template for amplifying TCR beta CDR3 regions. When the TCR CDR3 underwent first-round RT-PCR, the HTBI primer set was used. TCRdb re-called the multiplex PCR reads through MiXCR, storing one row per CDR3 protein. Here the sample spans 350,000 to 400,000 distinct CDR3 sequences, roughly 13% being singletons. J gave up 8 bases and V 6 bases, and 6 bases lay outside the gene matches. The germline CDR1 and CDR2 sequences are SQVTM and ANQGSEA. The CDR3 consists of 13 residues.

The J gene is TRBJ1-4, the V gene TRBV29-1; 10 bases map to TRBD1. The receptor was isolated from a woman aged 55-70 years with Graves' hyperthyroidism. Material for sequencing was blood. CDR3 nucleotides: TGCAGCGTAGGGGACAGGGGATACGAAAAACTGTTTTTT. Encoded protein: CSVGDRGYEKLFF.